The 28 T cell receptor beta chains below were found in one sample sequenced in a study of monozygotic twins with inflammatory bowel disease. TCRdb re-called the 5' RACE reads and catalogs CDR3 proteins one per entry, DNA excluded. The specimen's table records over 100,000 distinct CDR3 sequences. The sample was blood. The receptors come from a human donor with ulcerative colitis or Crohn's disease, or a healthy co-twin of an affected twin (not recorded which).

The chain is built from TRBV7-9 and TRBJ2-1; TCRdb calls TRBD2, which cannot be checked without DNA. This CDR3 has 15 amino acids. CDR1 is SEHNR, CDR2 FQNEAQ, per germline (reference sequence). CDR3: CASTLAGGPHNEQFF.

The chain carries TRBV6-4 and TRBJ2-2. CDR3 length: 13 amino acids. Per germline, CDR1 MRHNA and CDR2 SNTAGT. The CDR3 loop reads CASSDSYTGELFF.

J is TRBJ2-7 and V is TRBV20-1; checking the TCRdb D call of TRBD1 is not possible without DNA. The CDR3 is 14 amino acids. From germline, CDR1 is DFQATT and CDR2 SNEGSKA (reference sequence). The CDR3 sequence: CSASGDRGPYEQYF.

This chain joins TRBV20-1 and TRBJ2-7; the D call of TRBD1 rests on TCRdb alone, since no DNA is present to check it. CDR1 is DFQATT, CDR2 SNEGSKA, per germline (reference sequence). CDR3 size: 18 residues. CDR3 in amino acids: CSARDRGTGGAGPYEQYF.

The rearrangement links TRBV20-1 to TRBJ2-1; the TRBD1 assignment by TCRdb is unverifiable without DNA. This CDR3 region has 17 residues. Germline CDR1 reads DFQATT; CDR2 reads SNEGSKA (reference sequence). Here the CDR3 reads CSARDVSGRGPHTEQFF.

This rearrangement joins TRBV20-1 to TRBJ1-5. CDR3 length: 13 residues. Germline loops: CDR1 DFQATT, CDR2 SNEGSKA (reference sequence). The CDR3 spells CSARGGGNQPQHF.

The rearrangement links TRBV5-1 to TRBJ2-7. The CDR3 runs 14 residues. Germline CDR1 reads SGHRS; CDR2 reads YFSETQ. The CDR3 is CASSVRQSSYEQYF.

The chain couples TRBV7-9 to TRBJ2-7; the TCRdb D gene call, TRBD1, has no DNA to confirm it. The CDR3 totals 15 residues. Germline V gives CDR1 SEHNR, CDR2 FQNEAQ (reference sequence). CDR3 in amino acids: CASSPGGQGGYEQYF.

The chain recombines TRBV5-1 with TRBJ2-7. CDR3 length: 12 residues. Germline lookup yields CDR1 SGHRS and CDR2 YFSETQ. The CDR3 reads CASSGSSYEQYF.

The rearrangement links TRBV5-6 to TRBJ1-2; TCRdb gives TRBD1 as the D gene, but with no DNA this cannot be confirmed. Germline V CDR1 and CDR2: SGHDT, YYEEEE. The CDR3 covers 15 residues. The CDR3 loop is CASRPPGSSNYGYTF. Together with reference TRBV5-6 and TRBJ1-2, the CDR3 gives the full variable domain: DAGVTQSPTHLIKTRGQQVTLRCSPKSGHDTVSWYQQALGQGPQFIFQYYEEEERQRGNFPDRFSGHQFPNYSSELNVNALLLGDSALYLCASRPPGSSNYGYTFGSGTRLTVV.

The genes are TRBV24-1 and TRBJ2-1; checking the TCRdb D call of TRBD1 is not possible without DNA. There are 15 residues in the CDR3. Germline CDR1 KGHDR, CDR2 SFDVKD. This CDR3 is CATSDFTTGYNEQFF.

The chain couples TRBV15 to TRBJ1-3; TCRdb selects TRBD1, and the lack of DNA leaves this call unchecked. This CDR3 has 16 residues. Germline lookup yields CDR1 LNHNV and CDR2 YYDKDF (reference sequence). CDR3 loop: CATGRDRGVLGNTIYF.

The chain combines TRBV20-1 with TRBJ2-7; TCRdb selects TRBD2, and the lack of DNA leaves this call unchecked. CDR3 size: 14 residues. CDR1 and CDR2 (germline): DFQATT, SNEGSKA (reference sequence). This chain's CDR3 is CSASLAGGLAEQYF.

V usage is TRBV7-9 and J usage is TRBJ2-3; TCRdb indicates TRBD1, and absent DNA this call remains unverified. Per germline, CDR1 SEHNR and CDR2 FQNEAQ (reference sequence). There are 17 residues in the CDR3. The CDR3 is CASSLAESQPRGDTQYF.

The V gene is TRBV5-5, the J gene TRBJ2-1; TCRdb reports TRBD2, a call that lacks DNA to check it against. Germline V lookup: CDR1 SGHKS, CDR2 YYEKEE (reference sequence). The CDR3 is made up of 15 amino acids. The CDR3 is CASSLPSGRSDEQFF.

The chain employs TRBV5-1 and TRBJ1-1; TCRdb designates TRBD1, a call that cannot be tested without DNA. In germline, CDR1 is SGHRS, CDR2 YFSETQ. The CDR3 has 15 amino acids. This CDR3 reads CASSLAPGENTEAFF.

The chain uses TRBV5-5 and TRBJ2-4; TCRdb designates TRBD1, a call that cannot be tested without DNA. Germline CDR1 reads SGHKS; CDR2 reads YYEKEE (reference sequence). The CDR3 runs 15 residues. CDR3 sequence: CASSPGGIAKNIQYF.

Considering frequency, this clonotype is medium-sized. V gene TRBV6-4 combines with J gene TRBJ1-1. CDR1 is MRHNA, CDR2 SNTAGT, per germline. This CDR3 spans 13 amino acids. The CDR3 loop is CASSPTENTEAFF.

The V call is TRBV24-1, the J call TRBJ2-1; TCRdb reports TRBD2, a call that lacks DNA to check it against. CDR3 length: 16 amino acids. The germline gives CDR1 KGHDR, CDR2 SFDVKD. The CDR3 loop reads CATSDSSGKTYNEQFF.

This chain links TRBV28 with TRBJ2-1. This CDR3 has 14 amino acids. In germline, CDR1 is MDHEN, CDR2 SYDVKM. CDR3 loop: CASSQASSYNEQFF. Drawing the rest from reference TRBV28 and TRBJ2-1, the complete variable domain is DVKVTQSSRYLVKRTGEKVFLECVQDMDHENMFWYRQDPGLGLRLIYFSYDVKMKEKGDIPEGYSVSREKKERFSLILESASTNQTSMYLCASSQASSYNEQFFGPGTRLTVL.

The CDR3 is CSAGKVAGTDTQYF. V and J are TRBV20-1 and TRBJ2-3; TCRdb returns TRBD2, unconfirmable since there is no DNA. CDR3 length: 14 amino acids. Germline loops: CDR1 DFQATT, CDR2 SNEGSKA (reference sequence).

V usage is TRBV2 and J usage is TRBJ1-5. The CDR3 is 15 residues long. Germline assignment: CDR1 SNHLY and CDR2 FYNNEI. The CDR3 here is CASSPREVGNQPQHF.

This CDR3 reads CASRWTGDNEQFF. This chain connects TRBV5-1 to TRBJ2-1; TCRdb lists TRBD1, though no DNA is available to test this call. Germline V CDR1 and CDR2: SGHRS, YFSETQ. This CDR3 is built from 13 residues.

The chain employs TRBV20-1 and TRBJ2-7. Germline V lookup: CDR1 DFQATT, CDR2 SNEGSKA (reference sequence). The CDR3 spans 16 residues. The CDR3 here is CSANRIKNREVYEQYF.

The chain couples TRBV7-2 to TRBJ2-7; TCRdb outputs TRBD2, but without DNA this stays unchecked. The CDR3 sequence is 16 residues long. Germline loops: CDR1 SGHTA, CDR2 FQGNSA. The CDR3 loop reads CASSLVGGRHSYEQYF. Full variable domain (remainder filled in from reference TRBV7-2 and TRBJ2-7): GAGVSQSPSNKVTEKGKDVELRCDPISGHTALYWYRQSLGQGLEFLIYFQGNSAPDKSGLPSDRFSAERTGGSVSTLTIQRTQQEDSAVYLCASSLVGGRHSYEQYFGPGTRLTVT.

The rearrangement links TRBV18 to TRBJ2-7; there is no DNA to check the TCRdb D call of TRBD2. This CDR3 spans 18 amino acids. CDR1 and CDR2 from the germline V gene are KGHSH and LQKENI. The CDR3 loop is CASSPEVTDGLYNYEQYF.

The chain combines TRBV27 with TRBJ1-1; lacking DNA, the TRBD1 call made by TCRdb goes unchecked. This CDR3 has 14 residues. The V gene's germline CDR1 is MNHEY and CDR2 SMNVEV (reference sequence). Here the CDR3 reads CASVSLRGAFEAFF.

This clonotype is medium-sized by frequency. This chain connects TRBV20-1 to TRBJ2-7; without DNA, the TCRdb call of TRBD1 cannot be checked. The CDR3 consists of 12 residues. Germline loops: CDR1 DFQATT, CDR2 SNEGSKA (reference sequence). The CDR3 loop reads CSGRDRDYEQYF.